This is a list of T cell receptor beta chains from one sample in a study of identical twins. TCRdb recomputed calls from the 5' RACE reads with MiXCR, one row per CDR3 protein. The sample has roughly 240,000 distinct CDR3 sequences; roughly 7% are singletons. Separately, the same data were catalogued under a study of yellow fever vaccine responses in identical twins.

Specimen: memory (CD45RO+) T cells sorted from blood. The receptor source for this set is a woman between 18 and 30 years old in good health. Both conserved end residues are part of each CDR3. D genes are given only for firm matches. Part of the rows lack a size; the others show once, few, many or a class for expanded clones.

many	.	TRBJ2-1	TRBV11-2	TGTGCCAGCAGCTTAACCAGCTCTCTGCGGAATGAGCAGTTCTTC	CASSLTSSLRNEQFF
.	.	TRBJ1-1	TRBV6-6	TGTGCCAGCGGGCTGAACACTGAAGCTTTCTTT	CASGLNTEAFF
few	.	TRBJ2-3	TRBV18	TGTGCCAGCTCACCGGCAGGGCGCACAGATACGCAGTATTTT	CASSPAGRTDTQYF
few	.	TRBJ1-5	TRBV20-1	TGCAGTGCTGGGGGGTTTAATTGGCAGGGTGGTAGCAATCAGCCCCAGCATTTT	CSAGGFNWQGGSNQPQHF
few	.	TRBJ2-5	TRBV12-5	TGTGCTAGTGGTTTGGGGGGGCAAGAGACCCAGTACTTC	CASGLGGQETQYF
.	.	TRBJ2-1	TRBV9	TGTGCCAGCAGCGTAGATGGGGGGGCCCGCGGTGAGCAGTTCTTC	CASSVDGGARGEQFF
many	.	TRBJ1-4	TRBV3-1	TGTGCCAGCAGCCCGGGGTACCGTGAAAAACTGTTTTTT	CASSPGYREKLFF
few	.	TRBJ1-6	TRBV2	TGTGCCAGCAATGGGGTCTTTAATTCACCCCTCCACTTT	CASNGVFNSPLHF
few	.	TRBJ2-3	TRBV29-1	TGCAGCGTTGGGGGGGGGGGCCCAGATACGCAGTATTTT	CSVGGGGPDTQYF
many	TRBD1	TRBJ1-5	TRBV29-1	TGCAGCGTTGAAGCCCATCGACAGGGGCCAGGCGATAGCAATCAGCCCCAGCATTTT	CSVEAHRQGPGDSNQPQHF
many	.	TRBJ2-1	TRBV24-1	TGTGCCACCAGTGACCCGAGCAGCACGTCAAGTATTCCCTACAATGAGCAGTTCTTC	CATSDPSSTSSIPYNEQFF
.	.	TRBJ1-3	TRBV28	TGTGCCAGCCACCTAGGAAACACCATATATTTT	CASHLGNTIYF
.	TRBD1	TRBJ1-1	TRBV29-1	TGCAGCGGCGTCCGGGACAGGGTCTCTGAAGCTTTCTTT	CSGVRDRVSEAFF
many	.	TRBJ2-3	TRBV5-1	TGCGCCAGCAGCTTGGTGGGACAAGACACAGATACGCAGTATTTT	CASSLVGQDTDTQYF
many	.	TRBJ2-7	TRBV28	TGTGCCAGCAGCGGGACACCAACCTACGAGCAGTACTTC	CASSGTPTYEQYF
.	TRBD1	TRBJ1-2	TRBV27	TGTGCCAGCAGGACCGGGACAGACGGCTACACCTTC	CASRTGTDGYTF
.	.	TRBJ2-1	TRBV11-3	TGTGCCAGCAGCCTAGGTCTCGGACGTGAGCAGTTCTTC	CASSLGLGREQFF
few	.	TRBJ2-7	TRBV5-1	TGCGCCAGCAGCTTGGGGGTAATCCGGGAAGTTAACTACGAGCAGTACTTC	CASSLGVIREVNYEQYF
.	.	TRBJ1-6	TRBV6-2/TRBV6-3	TGTGCCAGCAGTTACACTCTCGATCCCAGTTCACCCCTCCACTTT	CASSYTLDPSSPLHF
.	TRBD2	TRBJ2-7	TRBV7-2	TGTGCCAGCATCCCGCCTAGCGGGTACAACGAGCAGTACTTC	CASIPPSGYNEQYF
.	.	TRBJ2-2	TRBV2	TGTGCCAGCAGTGAACACAGAAGGGGAGCCGGGGAGCTGTTTTTT	CASSEHRRGAGELFF
.	TRBD2	TRBJ2-5	TRBV9	TGTGCCAGCAATTTAGCGGGACGGTACCAAGAGACCCAGTACTTC	CASNLAGRYQETQYF
many	TRBD2	TRBJ2-1	TRBV5-1	TGCGCCAGCAGCTCGGGACTAGCGTACAATGAGCAGTTCTTC	CASSSGLAYNEQFF
many	.	TRBJ2-3	TRBV10-3	TGTGCCATCAGTGACGTTGGTGGGTGGCGGGGCGGAGCAGATACGCAGTATTTT	CAISDVGGWRGGADTQYF
few	.	TRBJ1-1	TRBV5-1	TGCGCCAGCAGGCGCCGGGGGAATTTAACTGAAGCTTTCTTT	CASRRRGNLTEAFF
many	.	TRBJ2-3	TRBV5-1	TGCGCCAGCAGCTTGGTTAGGGGCGCGAGGTTGGATACGCAGTATTTT	CASSLVRGARLDTQYF
many	TRBD2	TRBJ2-2	TRBV6-5	TGTGCCAGCAGTTACTCTTTTAGCGGGGGGCCTAGCGGGGAGCTGTTTTTT	CASSYSFSGGPSGELFF
many	TRBD2	TRBJ2-1	TRBV12-3/TRBV12-4	TGTGCCAGCAGTCAGCGGGGGCGAAACTACAATGAGCAGTTCTTC	CASSQRGRNYNEQFF
few	.	TRBJ2-5	TRBV6-1	TGTGCCAGCAGCACGATGGTGTCGTGGGGGTCGACTCAAGAGACCCAGTACTTC	CASSTMVSWGSTQETQYF
.	.	TRBJ2-2	TRBV5-1	TGCGCCAGCAGCACAGGGAATGGGGTCACCGGGGAGCTGTTTTTT	CASSTGNGVTGELFF
few	TRBD2	TRBJ2-1	TRBV10-3	TGTGCCATCAGTTCTAGCGGGGGGGCCTACAATGAGCAGTTCTTC	CAISSSGGAYNEQFF